This TCR beta chain comes out of a study of Graves' ophthalmopathy and Graves' hyperthyroidism. Study outcomes and limitations: The model reached about 66% sensitivity and approximately 72% specificity for predicting ophthalmopathy progression.

The study enrolled ophthalmopathy donors with moderate-to-severe activity, CAS ≥3, NOSPECS ≥4 and duration under 3 months. Comments on this clonotype: Its antigen is unidentified.

Using RNA transcripts, the TCR beta CDR3 regions were amplified. RT-PCR was first run with HTBI primers, then multiplex PCR in a second round. TCRdb redid the calling of the multiplex PCR reads with MiXCR, one entry per CDR3 protein. The sample has about 220,000 distinct CDR3 sequences, roughly 21% seen once; the top ten hold roughly 45%. Trimming cost V 1 base and J 5 bases, with 11 bases left between them. The CDR3 is 14 residues long. Germline V gene sequence: CDR1 SGHTA, CDR2 FQGNSA. The sequence came from a woman aged 45-60 years with Graves' ophthalmopathy. Material: peripheral blood. The chain recombines TRBV7-2 with TRBJ2-5, with D possibly being TRBD2 (6 bases). The CDR3 sequence: CASSLDWGEETQYF. The CDR3 DNA follows: TGTGCCAGCAGCTTAGATTGGGGGGAGGAGACCCAGTACTTC.